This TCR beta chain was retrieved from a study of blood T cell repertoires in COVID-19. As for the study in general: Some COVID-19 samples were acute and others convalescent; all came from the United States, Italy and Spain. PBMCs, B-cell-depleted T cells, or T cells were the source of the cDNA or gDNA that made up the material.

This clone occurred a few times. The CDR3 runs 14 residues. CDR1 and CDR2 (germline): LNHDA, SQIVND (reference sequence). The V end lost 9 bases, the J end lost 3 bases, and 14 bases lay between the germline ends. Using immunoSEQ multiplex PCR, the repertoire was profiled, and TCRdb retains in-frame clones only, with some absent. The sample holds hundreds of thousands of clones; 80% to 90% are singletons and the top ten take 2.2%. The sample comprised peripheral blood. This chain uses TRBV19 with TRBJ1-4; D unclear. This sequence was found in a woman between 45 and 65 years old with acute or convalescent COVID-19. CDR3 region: CASAFSAANEKLFF. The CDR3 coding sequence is TGTGCCAGCGCCTTTAGTGCGGCTAATGAAAAACTGTTTTTT. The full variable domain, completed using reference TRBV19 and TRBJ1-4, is DGGITQSPKYLFRKEGQNVTLSCEQNLNHDAMYWYRQDPGQGLRLIYYSQIVNDFQKGDIAEGYSVSREKKESFPLTVTSAQKNPTAFYLCASAFSAANEKLFFGSGTQLSVL.